This T cell receptor beta chain was sequenced for a study of identical twins. A universal primer binding site was introduced by template switching. The final cDNA contained unique molecular identifiers. MiXCR was run by TCRdb on the 5' RACE reads, yielding one entry per CDR3 protein. The table includes 550,000 to 700,000 distinct CDR3 sequences, over 20% detected once. This CDR3 is 14 amino acids long. Per the germline V gene, CDR1 is SGHRS and CDR2 is YFSETQ. The V end was cut by 4 bases, the J end by 0 bases, with 9 bases between. The same sample was also used in a study of T cells expressing NK-cell markers.

The material sequenced was PBMCs. This receptor was obtained from a woman younger than 30 in good health. V gene TRBV5-1 combines with J gene TRBJ2-3, with unresolved D. The CDR3 loop is CASSTVFSTDTQYF. The CDR3 coding sequence is TGCGCCAGCAGCACGGTCTTCAGCACAGATACGCAGTATTTT.